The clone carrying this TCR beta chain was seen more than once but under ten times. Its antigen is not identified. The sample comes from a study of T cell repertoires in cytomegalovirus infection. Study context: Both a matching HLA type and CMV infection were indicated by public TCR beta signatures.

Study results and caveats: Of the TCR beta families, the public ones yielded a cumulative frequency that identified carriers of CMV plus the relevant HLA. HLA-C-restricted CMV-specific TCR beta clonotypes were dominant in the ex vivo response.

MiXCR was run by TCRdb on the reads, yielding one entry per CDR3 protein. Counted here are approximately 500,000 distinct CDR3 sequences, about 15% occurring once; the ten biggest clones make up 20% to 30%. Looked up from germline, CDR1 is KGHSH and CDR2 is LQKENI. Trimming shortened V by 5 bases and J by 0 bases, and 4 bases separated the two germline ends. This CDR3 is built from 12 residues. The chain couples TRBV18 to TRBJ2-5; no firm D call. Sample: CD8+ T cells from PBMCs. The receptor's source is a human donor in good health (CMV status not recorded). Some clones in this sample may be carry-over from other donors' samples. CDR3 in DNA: TGTGCCAGCTCAGCGTACCAAGAGACCCAGTACTTC. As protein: CASSAYQETQYF.